These 6 T cell receptor beta chains were sequenced from one sample in a study of T-cell reconstitution after alpha-beta-depleted transplantation in children. For TCRbeta, the library was prepared with unique molecular identifiers. From the PCR reads, TCRdb called clonotypes with MiXCR, one entry per CDR3 protein. The sample carries about 830,000 distinct CDR3 sequences, approximately 15% recorded once. The source material was PBMCs, mostly from graft donor cells, sampled 360 days after TCRalphabeta/CD19-depleted stem cell transplant. The source is a male patient under 18 who had a stem cell transplant for acute lymphoblastic leukemia, so the T cells may come from the graft donor.

This clonotype showed up many times. The chain is built from TRBV20-1 and TRBJ1-5; 8 bases match TRBD1. V dropped 5 bases and J dropped 6; count of bases not matched to a gene: 12. The germline V gene has CDR1 DFQATT and CDR2 SNEGSKA (reference sequence). The CDR3 extends over 15 amino acids. CDR3 DNA: TGCAGTGCTCCTGGGACAGGACGAGTGGGTCAGCCCCAGCATTTT. Translating it yields CSAPGTGRVGQPQHF.

This chain uses TRBV21-1 with TRBJ2-7; the table's TRBD2 call for D was not verified on the DNA. TRBV21-1 is a pseudogene. This CDR3 spans 16 amino acids. In DNA, the CDR3 is TGTGCCAGCAGCAAAGGGCCTAGCGGGAGCTCCTACGAGCAGTACTTC. It codes for CASSKGPSGSSYEQYF.

This clonotype was picked up many times. The chain joins TRBV5-6 to TRBJ2-2; D is ambiguous. The V gene lost 6 bases and the J gene lost 7 bases, with 7 bases spanning the gap. The CDR3 extends over 11 amino acids. From germline, CDR1 is SGHDT and CDR2 YYEEEE. Here the CDR3 reads CASTTHGELFF. The DNA for the CDR3 is TGTGCCAGCACCACACACGGGGAGCTGTTTTTT.

This chain connects TRBV6-5 to TRBJ2-2; D not resolved. The V end was cut by 4 bases, the J end by 4 bases, with 16 bases between. This CDR3 region has 16 residues. From germline, CDR1 is MNHEY and CDR2 SVGAGI. CDR3 DNA: TGTGCCAGCAGTTCCCCCGGTGGGCCGGGCACCGGGGAGCTGTTTTTT. Translated: CASSSPGGPGTGELFF.

This clonotype has a handful of counts. The V gene is TRBV27, the J gene TRBJ1-2; 11 bases line up with TRBD1. From germline, CDR1 is MNHEY and CDR2 SMNVEV (reference sequence). Germline trimming cut 5 bases from V and 4 bases from J; bases unmatched to any gene: 9. The CDR3 sequence is 16 residues long. The CDR3: CASSNGQGAPGYGYTF. The CDR3 nucleotides read TGTGCCAGCAGTAACGGACAGGGGGCGCCGGGCTATGGCTACACCTTC.

The V call is TRBV19, the J call TRBJ2-1; D ambiguous. The CDR3 contains 15 residues. V lost 4 bases, J lost 0 bases, and 10 bases lay in between. Germline V lookup: CDR1 LNHDA, CDR2 SQIVND (reference sequence). The CDR3 loop is CASSRAFSSYNEQFF. CDR3 DNA sequence: TGTGCCAGTAGTAGAGCTTTCTCCTCCTACAATGAGCAGTTCTTC.